A selection of T cell receptor beta chains follows, all from one sample in a study of T cells in Graves' hyperthyroidism and ophthalmopathy. TCRdb ran MiXCR on the multiplex PCR reads and lists one entry per CDR3 protein. The table records a few hundred thousand distinct CDR3 sequences, roughly a sixth of them present only once. Sample: blood. The source of these receptors is a woman between 50 and 59 years old with Graves' hyperthyroidism. Both conserved end residues are part of each CDR3.

>TRBJ2-1|TRBV5-1
CASLPSSDSYNEQFF
>TRBJ1-1|TRBV5-1
CASSFAGVTEAFF
>TRBJ1-4|TRBV5-5
CASSPVARTFEKLFF
>TRBJ2-7|TRBV18
CASSQTDRAYSYEQYF
>TRBJ2-7|TRBV7-2
CASSLFYERGYEQYF
>TRBJ2-1|TRBV20-1
CSEQRVSSYNEQFF
>TRBJ2-7|TRBV2
CASTPQGTIYEQYF
>TRBJ2-7|TRBV29-1
CSFRVGDGAEQYF
>TRBJ1-4|TRBV27
CASSSTPTIEKLFF
>TRBJ2-1|TRBV29-1
CSVEVEEDEQFF
>TRBJ2-3|TRBV7-3
CASSPMGAADTQYF